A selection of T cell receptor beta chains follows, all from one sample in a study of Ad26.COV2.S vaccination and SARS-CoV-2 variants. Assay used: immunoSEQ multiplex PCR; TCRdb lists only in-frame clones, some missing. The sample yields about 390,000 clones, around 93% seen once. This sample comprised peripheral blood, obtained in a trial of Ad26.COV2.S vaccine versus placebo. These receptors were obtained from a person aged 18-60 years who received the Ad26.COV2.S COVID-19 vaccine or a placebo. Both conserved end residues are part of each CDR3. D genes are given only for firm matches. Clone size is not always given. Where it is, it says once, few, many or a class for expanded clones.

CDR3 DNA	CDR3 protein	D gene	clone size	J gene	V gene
TGTGCCACCAGTGATTATTATAGCAATCAGCCCCAGCATTTT	CATSDYYSNQPQHF	NA	once	TRBJ1-5	TRBV24-1
TGTGCCTGGAGTGTATTCTTCCACCCCAGACTAGCGCCGTTTCCGAACACCGGGGAGCTGTTTTTT	CAWSVFFHPRLAPFPNTGELFF	TRBD2	NA	TRBJ2-2	TRBV30
TGTGCCAGTAGTGTAGGGACACTCCGGGTTACGCAGTATTTT	CASSVGTLRVTQYF	NA	once	TRBJ2-3	TRBV19
TGCGCCAGCAGCCAAGATCAATCGGGACAGAACTATCTTAGCACAGATACGCAGTATTTT	CASSQDQSGQNYLSTDTQYF	TRBD1	NA	TRBJ2-3	TRBV4-3
TGTGCCAGTAGCACATGGGACAGGGCGCTCTCAACTAATGAAAAACTGTTTTTT	CASSTWDRALSTNEKLFF	TRBD1	NA	TRBJ1-4	TRBV19
TGTGCCAGCAGCCACGGGACTAGCGGGAGAATAGATACGCAGTATTTT	CASSHGTSGRIDTQYF	TRBD2	NA	TRBJ2-3	TRBV7-8
TGTGCCAGCAGCTTAGGCCTCAACTATGGCTACACCTTC	CASSLGLNYGYTF	NA	NA	TRBJ1-2	TRBV7-8
TGTGCCAGTAGTATATCGACTAGCGGATTCACAGATACGCAGTATTTT	CASSISTSGFTDTQYF	TRBD2	NA	TRBJ2-3	TRBV19
TGTGCCAGCAGTCTTGGGACAATCTCTGAAGCTTTCTTT	CASSLGTISEAFF	NA	NA	TRBJ1-1	TRBV28
TGTGCCAGCCGACAGGGGATTCAAGATACGCAGTATTTT	CASRQGIQDTQYF	TRBD1	NA	TRBJ2-3	TRBV7-8
TGTGCCAGCAGCTTAAGAGTCAGTATTGTCGCAGATACGCAGTATTTT	CASSLRVSIVADTQYF	NA	NA	TRBJ2-3	TRBV11-2
TGCGCCAGCAGCCAAGCTCTCGGGCGTACAGATACGCAGTATTTT	CASSQALGRTDTQYF	NA	NA	TRBJ2-3	TRBV4-3
TGTGCCAGCAGCTTGGGTGTCAGGGATGAAAAACTGTTTTTT	CASSLGVRDEKLFF	NA	NA	TRBJ1-4	TRBV5-6
TGTGCCAGCAGAAGTATAACAGACGGCCTCTATTCCTATGGCTACACCTTC	CASRSITDGLYSYGYTF	NA	NA	TRBJ1-2	TRBV28